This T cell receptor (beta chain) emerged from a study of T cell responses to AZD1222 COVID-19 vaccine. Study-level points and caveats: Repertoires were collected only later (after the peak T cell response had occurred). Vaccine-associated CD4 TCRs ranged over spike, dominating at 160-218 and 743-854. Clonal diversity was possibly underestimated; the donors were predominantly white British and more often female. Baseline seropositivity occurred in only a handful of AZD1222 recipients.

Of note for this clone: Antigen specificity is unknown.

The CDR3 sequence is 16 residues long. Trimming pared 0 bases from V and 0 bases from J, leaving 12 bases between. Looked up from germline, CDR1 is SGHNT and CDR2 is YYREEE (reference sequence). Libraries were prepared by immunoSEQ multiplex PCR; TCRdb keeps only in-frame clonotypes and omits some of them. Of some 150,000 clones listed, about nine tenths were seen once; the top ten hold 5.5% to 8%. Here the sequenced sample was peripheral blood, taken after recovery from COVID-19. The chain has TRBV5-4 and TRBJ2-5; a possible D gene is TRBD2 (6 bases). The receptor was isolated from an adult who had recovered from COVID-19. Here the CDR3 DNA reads TGTGCCAGCAGCTTGGCCGGAAGGGAGGACCAAGAGACCCAGTACTTC. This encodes CASSLAGREDQETQYF.